This record looks at one T cell receptor beta chain sequence and its context. Original methodology: Reference gene primers were amplified, and this amplification served to estimate nucleated cell counts. Profiling relied on immunoSEQ multiplex PCR, and the TCRdb table lists in-frame clones only, not all of them. V, J and clone size derive from that table, while D and trimming were established from the DNA sequence. The data show around 30,000 clones, about 84% seen once. The CDR3 is 16 amino acids. Germline CDR1 reads SGHNT; CDR2 reads YYREEE (reference sequence). V shed 4 bases, J shed 2 bases, and the junction held 8 bases outside the gene matches. These data are taken from a study of blood T cell repertoires in COVID-19. Overall study: COVID-19 samples from acute and convalescent phases originated in the United States, Italy and Spain. PBMCs, B-cell-depleted T cells, or T cells were the source of the cDNA or gDNA that made up the material.

This TCR came from a woman over 75 with acute or convalescent COVID-19. Sequencing was done on a sample of peripheral blood. V is TRBV5-4 and J is TRBJ2-1; 8 nucleotides match TRBD2. CDR3 sequence: CASSTPAGGPYNEQFF. The CDR3 DNA is TGTGCCAGCAGCACCCCCGCGGGGGGCCCCTACAATGAGCAGTTCTTC. The whole variable domain, filled in from reference TRBV5-4 and TRBJ2-1, reads ETGVTQSPTHLIKTRGQQVTLRCSSQSGHNTVSWYQQALGQGPQFIFQYYREEENGRGNFPPRFSGLQFPNYSSELNVNALELDDSALYLCASSTPAGGPYNEQFFGPGTRLTVL.